This T cell receptor (beta chain) was sequenced for a study of CD8 T cells in ankylosing spondylitis. MiXCR was run by TCRdb on the 5' RACE reads, yielding one entry per CDR3 protein. The sample shows about 220,000 distinct CDR3 sequences, approximately 10% of them seen only once. This clonotype appeared many times. The CDR3 runs 16 residues. Trimming took 0 bases from V and 2 from J, leaving 11 bases between them. Germline CDR1 reads SGDLS; CDR2 reads YYNGEE. The rearrangement uses TRBV9 and TRBJ2-2, with D possibly being TRBD2 (6 bases). The sample taken for sequencing was blood, either unsorted or a sorted T cell fraction (not recorded which). This clonotype was sampled from a male donor with ankylosing spondylitis or in good health (not recorded which). The CDR3 coding sequence is TGTGCCAGCAGCGTAGGGGTAACTAGCAACACCGGGGAGCTGTTTTTT. Amino acid sequence: CASSVGVTSNTGELFF.